One TCR beta chain is described in this entry. Which antigen it targets is not known. Base-call qualities are not available, and no considerably larger clone is one nucleotide away. Other DNA variants within this sample encode the same CDR3. The sample comes from a study of T cells after posttransplantation cyclophosphamide (dated by TCRdb to 2015 to 2016). Context from the whole study: The study tracked T cell repertoire reconstitution by TRB sequencing after myeloablative bone marrow transplantation using posttransplantation cyclophosphamide as GVHD prophylaxis. TRB sequencing was also done on up to roughly 3 additional blood samples from 2 to 5.2 years after transplant in 3 patients, and on pretransplant blood from a handful of patients. Antigen receptor sequencing was done on samples from some 35 PTCy-treated patients and from some 15 related bone marrow donors of those patients. Public TRB sequences were queried against a database of over 3,600 sequences associated with responses to pathogens, tumor antigens, self-antigens and alloantigens. Because TRA and TRB clonality correlated tightly in fewer than 10 samples, the subsequent TCR analyses were limited to TRB only. TRB sequencing was performed on blood from all 30 or so PTCy patients with 1-year posttransplant specimens.

The CDR1 and CDR2 encoded by the germline V gene are SGDLS and YYNGEE. Germline trimming amounts to 8 bases on V and 4 bases on J, with 14 as the count of junction bases outside the gene matches. The CDR3 numbers 15 residues from cysteine through phenylalanine. Kept here is only the CDR3 DNA, which spans 45 bases and is read in frame from base 1. Overall study outcomes, separate from this receptor: The TRB repertoires of T cells infiltrating skin or GI tract showed only limited overlap with the TRB repertoires of T cells in blood. Across the approximately 46 patients, TRB clonality was highly associated with recipient CMV seropositivity and CMV reactivation, and diversity with PTCy was similar to that in the CNI/methotrexate controls. Donor-recipient similarity was low at 1-2 months but rose over the first year, and later blood repertoires were often dominated by donor CD8+ memory clones.

Peripheral blood samples were provided by related bone marrow donors on the day of marrow donation. Mononuclear cells from peripheral blood and bone marrow were separated by Ficoll-Hypaque density centrifugation and then cryopreserved. CD4+ and CD8+ T cells, including naive and memory subsets, were sorted by FACS using a FACSAria II. Genomic DNA was the input for TRB sequencing, which was run either with the immunoSEQ assay at survey resolution or with the hsTCRB kit. The original pipeline was this. Initial read processing used immunoSEQ software, and repertoire analyses used the LymphoSeq R package. For each TRB dataset, clonality was calculated as 1 minus normalized Shannon entropy, and the Gini coefficient was computed as well. To infer phenotypes in unsorted samples, TRB sequences from sorted subsets of the recipient or donor were mapped onto unsorted samples from the same recipient. Drawn from immuneACCESS, this table holds only the in-frame rearrangements with V and J called that TCRdb kept. Clones are partly lost; checked studies trace under half to an unresolved V gene and leave the rest unexplained. V, J and clone size derive from that table, while D and trimming were established from the DNA sequence. This sample lists more than 3,500 clones; approximately 65% were detected once. Around 25% of the sample is taken by the ten largest.

Sequencing used memory CD8+ T cells sorted from blood. The receptor's source is a man aged 25-45 years in good health and a related stem cell transplant donor. The rearrangement joined TRBV9 to TRBJ2-7, with 8 junctional bases fitting TRBD1. The CDR3 reads as follows: CASSIRQGTAYEQYF. The DNA is TGTGCCAGTAGCATCAGACAGGGGACGGCATACGAGCAGTACTTC.